Sequencing of this TCR beta chain was carried out in a study of T cells in localized non-small cell lung cancer. Notes on the study in general: The study found T cell clonality highest in uninvolved adjacent lung, above tumor. Heterogeneity remains possible, as sequencing covered one tumor region only. There was an association of higher blood T cell density with longer overall survival. Appearance in adjacent lung was seen for a median approximately 59 of the top 100 tumor clones.

The V gene's germline CDR1 is SGHTA and CDR2 FQGNSA. The V end was cut by 2 bases, the J end by 8 bases, with 9 bases between. This CDR3 contains 12 residues. This table comes from immunoSEQ multiplex PCR, and its TCRdb copy is limited to in-frame clones, with some not included. The sample holds around 19,000 clones; around 93% are singletons and the top ten take 2.7%. With respect to this clone: Its target is not known.

This TCR was recovered from a woman aged 35 to 69 with stage I lung adenocarcinoma. Sequenced material: peripheral blood, taken before any cancer treatment. V and J are TRBV7-2 and TRBJ1-2, with D unclear. In DNA, the CDR3 is TGTGCCAGCAGCTTAAATCCAGGCGGCTACACCTTC. Its protein is CASSLNPGGYTF.